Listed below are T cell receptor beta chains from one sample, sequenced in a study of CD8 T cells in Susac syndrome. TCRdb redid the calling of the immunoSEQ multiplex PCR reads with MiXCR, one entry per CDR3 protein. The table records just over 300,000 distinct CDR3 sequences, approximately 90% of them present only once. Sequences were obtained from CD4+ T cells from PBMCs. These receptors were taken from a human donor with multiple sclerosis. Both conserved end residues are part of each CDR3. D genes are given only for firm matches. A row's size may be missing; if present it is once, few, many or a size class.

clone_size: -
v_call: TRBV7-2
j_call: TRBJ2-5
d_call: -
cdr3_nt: TGTGCCAGCAGCTTTAGTATTGGGGCCCAGTACTTC
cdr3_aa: CASSFSIGAQYF

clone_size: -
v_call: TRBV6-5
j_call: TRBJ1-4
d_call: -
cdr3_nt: TGTGCCAGCAGTCGGGACCGCGGCAGGAGAAAACTGTTTTTT
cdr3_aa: CASSRDRGRRKLFF

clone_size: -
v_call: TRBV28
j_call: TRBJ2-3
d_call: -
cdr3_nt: TGTGCCAGCAGCCCCGCGGGGATGAGAGCAGATACGCAGTATTTT
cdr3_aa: CASSPAGMRADTQYF

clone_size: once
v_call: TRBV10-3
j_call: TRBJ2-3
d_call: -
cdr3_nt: TGTGCCATCAGTTGGGGGGCCGAGGGAGATACGCAGTATTTT
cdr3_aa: CAISWGAEGDTQYF

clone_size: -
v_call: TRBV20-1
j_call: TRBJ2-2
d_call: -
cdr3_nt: TGCAGTGCTAGGCCCCAGGGGAACACCGGGGAGCTGTTTTTT
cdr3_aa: CSARPQGNTGELFF

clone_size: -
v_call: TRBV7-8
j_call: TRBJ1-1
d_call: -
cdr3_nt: TGTGCCAGCAGCTTAGAAGGGACGCGCGCTGAAGCTTTCTTT
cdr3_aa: CASSLEGTRAEAFF

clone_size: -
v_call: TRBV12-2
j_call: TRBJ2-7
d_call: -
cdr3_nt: TGTGCAAGTCGCTTGGGCCTAGGAGACAGAGCTAACTACGAGCAGTACTTC
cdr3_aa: CASRLGLGDRANYEQYF

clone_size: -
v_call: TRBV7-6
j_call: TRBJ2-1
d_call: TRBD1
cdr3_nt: TGTGCCAGCAGCTTAGTCACAGGGGTCGATGAGCAGTTCTTC
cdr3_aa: CASSLVTGVDEQFF

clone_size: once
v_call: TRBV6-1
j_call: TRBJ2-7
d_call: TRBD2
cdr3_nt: TGTGCCAGCAGCCTAAGTCTGGGAGGGCTTCCCAACGAGCAGTACTTC
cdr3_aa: CASSLSLGGLPNEQYF

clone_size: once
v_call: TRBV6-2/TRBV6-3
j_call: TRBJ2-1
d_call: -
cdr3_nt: TGTGCCAGCAGTTACAGTAGGGCGCTACGGCAGTTCTTC
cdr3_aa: CASSYSRALRQFF

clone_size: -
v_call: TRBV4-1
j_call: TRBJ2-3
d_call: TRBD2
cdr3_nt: TGCGCCAGCAGCCGAGGGACTAGCGGGAGGGCCCGTACGCAGTATTTT
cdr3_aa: CASSRGTSGRARTQYF

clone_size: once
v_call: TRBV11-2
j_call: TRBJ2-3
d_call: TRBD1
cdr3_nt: TGTGCCAGCAGCTTAGGAGTGGGACAGACGCAGTATTTT
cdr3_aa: CASSLGVGQTQYF

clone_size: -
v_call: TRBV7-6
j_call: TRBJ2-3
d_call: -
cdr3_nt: TGTGCCAGCAGCTTACCCCAGGATACGCAGTATTTT
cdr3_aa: CASSLPQDTQYF

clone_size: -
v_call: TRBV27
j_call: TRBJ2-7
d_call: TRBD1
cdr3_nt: TGTGCCAGCAGTCCAGGGACAGGAACCCACGAGCAGTACTTC
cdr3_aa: CASSPGTGTHEQYF

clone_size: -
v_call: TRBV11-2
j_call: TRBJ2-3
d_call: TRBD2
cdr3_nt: TGTGCCAGCGCAAGGTGGGCGGGGGTTAGCACAGATACGCAGTATTTT
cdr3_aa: CASARWAGVSTDTQYF

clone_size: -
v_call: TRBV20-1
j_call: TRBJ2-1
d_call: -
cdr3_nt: TGCAGTGCTAGCGGGAGCCCCTCCTACAATGAGCAGTTCTTC
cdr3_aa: CSASGSPSYNEQFF

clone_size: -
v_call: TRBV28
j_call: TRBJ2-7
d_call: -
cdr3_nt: TGTGCCAGCAGTCCGCACCGGGACGCATACGAGCAGTACTTC
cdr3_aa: CASSPHRDAYEQYF

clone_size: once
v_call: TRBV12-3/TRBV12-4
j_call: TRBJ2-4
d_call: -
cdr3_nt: TGTGCCAGCAGCCGGGGGACAGAGAAAAACATTCAGTACTTC
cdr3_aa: CASSRGTEKNIQYF

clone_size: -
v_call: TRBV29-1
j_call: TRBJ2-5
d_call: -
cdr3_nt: TGCAGTGGGGGCCCGTTACTCCAAGAGACCCAGTACTTC
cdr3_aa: CSGGPLLQETQYF

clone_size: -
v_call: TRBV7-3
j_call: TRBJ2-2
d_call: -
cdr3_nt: TGTGCCAGCAGCCCCAACGGACTGAACACCGGGGAGCTGTTTTTT
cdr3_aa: CASSPNGLNTGELFF

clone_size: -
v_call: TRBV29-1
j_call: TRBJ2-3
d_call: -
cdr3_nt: TGCAGCGTGGACGCTAGAAAGACAGATACGCAGTATTTT
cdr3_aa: CSVDARKTDTQYF

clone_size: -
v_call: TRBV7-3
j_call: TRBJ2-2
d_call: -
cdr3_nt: TGTGCCAGCAGCTCGACTCCCGAACGCTCCGGGGAGCTGTTTTTT
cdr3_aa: CASSSTPERSGELFF

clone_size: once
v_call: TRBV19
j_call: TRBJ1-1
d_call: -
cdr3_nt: TGTGCCAGTAGTGAGCAGGCCACTGGCGGCACTGAAGCTTTCTTT
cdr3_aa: CASSEQATGGTEAFF

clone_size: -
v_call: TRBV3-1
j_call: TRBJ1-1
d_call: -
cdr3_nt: TGTGCCAGCAGCCAAAGGAGGGCGTTCTCTGAAGCTTTCTTT
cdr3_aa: CASSQRRAFSEAFF

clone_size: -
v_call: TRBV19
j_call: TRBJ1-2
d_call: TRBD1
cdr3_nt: TGTGCCAGTAGTATCACAGGGGGCGGCAACTATGGCTACACCTTC
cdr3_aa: CASSITGGGNYGYTF

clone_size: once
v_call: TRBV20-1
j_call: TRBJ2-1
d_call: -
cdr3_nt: TGCAGTGCTAGAGCCCCCCTCCGTACGGGCTACAATGAGCAGTTCTTC
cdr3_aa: CSARAPLRTGYNEQFF

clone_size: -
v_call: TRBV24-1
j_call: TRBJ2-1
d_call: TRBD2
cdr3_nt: TGTGCCACCAGTGATTCCGGGACTAGCGGCTTTAATGAGCAGTTCTTC
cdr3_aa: CATSDSGTSGFNEQFF